These T cell receptor beta chains were read from a single sample in a study of identical twins. TCRdb ran MiXCR on the 5' RACE reads and lists one entry per CDR3 protein. The table records over 500,000 distinct CDR3 sequences, 22% of them present only once. The sample also formed part of further work on T cells expressing NK-cell markers.

Sequenced sample: CD4+ T cells sorted from blood. The receptors were sampled from a woman between 18 and 29 years old in good health. CDR3s leave out the opening cysteine and the closing phenylalanine or tryptophan. Some rows mark clone size as missing; the rest say once, few, many or name a class of expanded clone.

TRBV20-1	TRBJ2-5	11	.	SARDQPEETQY
TRBV12-3/TRBV12-4	TRBJ2-6	13	.	ASSLSSSGANVLT
TRBV7-2	TRBJ1-2	12	once	ASSPQGGRYGYT
TRBV28	TRBJ1-1	12	few	ASSLGPGGTEAF
TRBV5-1	TRBJ2-3	15	.	ASTPGGLAGEADTQY
TRBV20-1	TRBJ1-3	13	many	SASGDRVLGNTIY
TRBV20-1	TRBJ2-5	8	.	SAPYRAQY
TRBV6-1	TRBJ1-1	11	many	ASSNIYSTEAF
TRBV20-1	TRBJ2-1	11	.	SARDQQGVEQF
TRBV5-1	TRBJ1-1	16	.	ASSPIIPGRGMNTEAF
TRBV10-3	TRBJ1-2	10	.	AISGTGRDYT
TRBV5-7	TRBJ2-1	13	.	ASSQRGTDSPEQF
TRBV5-1	TRBJ2-5	14	.	ASSGRESGTGETQY
TRBV5-6	TRBJ2-3	11	.	ASSPGLQDTQY
TRBV6-6	TRBJ2-1	11	few	ASSSPQPNEQF
TRBV20-1	TRBJ2-7	10	many	SATIGGHEQY
TRBV6-1	TRBJ2-6	15	few	ASKPGQAPSGANVLT
TRBV12-3/TRBV12-4	TRBJ2-1	13	many	ASSLRLDTNNEQF
TRBV25-1	TRBJ2-7	14	.	ASMGGTGTSRYEQY
TRBV10-3	TRBJ1-1	12	many	AISEGGRDTEAF
TRBV20-1	TRBJ2-1	13	.	SARDITGGMNEQF
TRBV5-1	TRBJ2-5	13	.	ASSWTLQGRETQY
TRBV20-1	TRBJ1-1	12	few	SAREGGGNTEAF
TRBV9	TRBJ2-5	13	few	ASSVRLAGGETQY
TRBV5-1	TRBJ2-1	13	few	ASSPEWGGISEQF
TRBV7-8	TRBJ2-1	17	once	ASSSQVGLARESYNEQF
TRBV20-1	TRBJ2-1	11	few	SAMTSAYNEQF
TRBV18	TRBJ1-5	13	.	ASSPLRASNQPQH
TRBV20-1	TRBJ1-2	9	few	SAQTNYGYT
TRBV29-1	TRBJ2-7	11	few	SGRQGWSYEQY
TRBV6-4	TRBJ2-1	14	.	ASSDNKVSRYNEQF
TRBV29-1	TRBJ2-1	10	.	SGGGRYNEQF
TRBV18	TRBJ2-2	11	few	ASWYRGSGELF
TRBV6-2/TRBV6-3	TRBJ2-7	12	.	ASRHTTGSYEQY
TRBV5-3	TRBJ2-7	9	.	ARSTEAHRY
TRBV20-1	TRBJ2-5	13	.	SASPARGGQETQY
TRBV5-5	TRBJ1-1	13	.	ASSPWGAVVAEAF
TRBV7-9	TRBJ2-7	12	many	ASSFPGQGFLQY
TRBV7-6	TRBJ2-3	16	.	ASSSTKRLVRDTDTQY
TRBV12-3/TRBV12-4	TRBJ2-3	12	.	ASRAGGTTDTQY
TRBV18	TRBJ1-1	14	.	ASSPREVVKNTEAF
TRBV4-3	TRBJ2-1	12	few	ASSQDTSNHEQF
TRBV9	TRBJ2-7	12	.	ASSPGLSSYEQY
TRBV20-1	TRBJ2-7	15	.	SARDGERRESSYEQY
TRBV14	TRBJ2-5	12	many	ASSRGTGLETQY
TRBV6-1	TRBJ2-6	14	.	ATGTGGAPGANVLT
TRBV11-2	TRBJ2-6	14	.	ASSLVIYSGANVLT
TRBV29-1	TRBJ2-4	9	.	SVEAGDIQY
TRBV5-5	TRBJ1-1	11	.	ASHGTPNTEAF
TRBV7-8	TRBJ2-2	12	.	ASRGGRVTGELF
TRBV4-1	TRBJ2-7	14	few	ASSQVTGAQPYEQY